Following are 24 T cell receptor beta chains from one sample sequenced in a study of T cell changes during pregnancy in multiple sclerosis. Clones were read by immunoSEQ multiplex PCR, and TCRdb kept only the in-frame ones, dropping some. The sample holds around 16,000 clones; around 83% are singletons and the top ten take approximately 18%. The specimen was CD8+ T cells from peripheral blood mononuclear cells, collected after pregnancy. All receptors come from a female donor in good health, enrolled as a control in a pregnancy study.

The CDR3 region is CASIVGQGARNTEAFF. DNA of the CDR3: TGTGCCAGCATCGTAGGGCAGGGGGCACGGAACACTGAAGCTTTCTTT. The rearrangement uses TRBV11-2 and TRBJ1-1, with 8 nucleotides matching TRBD1. Trimming took 7 bases from V and 1 from J; bases not matched to a gene: 11. Germline CDR1 SGHAT, CDR2 FQNNGV. The CDR3 runs 16 residues.

The chain carries TRBV28 and TRBJ1-2; no reliable D call. The V gene lost 5 bases and the J gene lost 6 bases, with 19 bases spanning the gap. This CDR3 contains 15 residues. Germline CDR1 and CDR2: MDHEN and SYDVKM. The CDR3 protein is CASSRGAAILDGYTF. Written as DNA, the CDR3 is TGTGCCAGCAGTCGCGGAGCTGCTATCCTCGATGGCTACACCTTC.

V is TRBV6-5 and J is TRBJ2-7; D call uncertain. Between the trimmed V and J ends, which lost 2 bases and 2 bases, there was a span of 10 bases. CDR1 and CDR2 from the germline V gene are MNHEY and SVGAGI. The CDR3 is made up of 14 amino acids. For the CDR3, the DNA is TGTGCCAGCAGTTACGAGTCGGTTCCCTACGAGCAGTACTTC. Its translation: CASSYESVPYEQYF.

The V gene is TRBV6-1, the J gene TRBJ2-1; D not resolved. The CDR3 is made up of 15 amino acids. Trimming stripped 3 bases from V and 2 bases from J, with 11 bases between. Germline CDR1 is MNHNS and CDR2 is SASEGT. The CDR3 bases are TGTGCCAGCAGTGAGGTTTCCGGTACCTACAATGAGCAGTTCTTC. Translated: CASSEVSGTYNEQFF.

The V gene is TRBV14, the J gene TRBJ1-2; D remains unclear. V was clipped by 0 bases and J by 4 bases, with 12 bases between them. This CDR3 spans 15 amino acids. The germline V gene encodes CDR1 SGHDN and CDR2 FVKESK. In DNA, the CDR3 is TGTGCCAGCAGCCAAGATCTTGCCGGGATCTATGGCTACACCTTC. Amino acids: CASSQDLAGIYGYTF.

The chain couples TRBV7-9 to TRBJ1-2; 8 bases match TRBD1. Germline V CDR1 and CDR2: SEHNR, FQNEAQ (reference sequence). Losses at the gene ends were 8 bases for V and 3 bases for J; bases not matched to a gene: 14. CDR3 length: 16 amino acids. In DNA, the CDR3 is TGTGCCAGCTGCTCCCGAACAGGGGGAGAGGACTATGGCTACACCTTC. Encoded protein: CASCSRTGGEDYGYTF.

The rearrangement links TRBV4-1 to TRBJ1-2; D call uncertain. Germline assignment: CDR1 MGHRA and CDR2 YSYEKL. Trimming pared 0 bases from V and 3 bases from J, leaving 11 bases between. The CDR3 contains 15 residues. The CDR3 DNA reads TGCGCCAGCAGCCAAGAGTCCCGGTCCTACTATGGCTACACCTTC. It encodes CASSQESRSYYGYTF.

This chain links TRBV25-1 with TRBJ2-2; the match to TRBD1 covers 8 bases. Germline CDR1 is MGHDK and CDR2 is SYGVNS. The CDR3 is made up of 14 amino acids. J gave up 1 base and V 8 bases, and 3 bases lay outside the gene matches. CDR3 protein: CASETGGNTGELFF. Written as DNA, the CDR3 is TGTGCCAGCGAAACAGGGGGGAACACCGGGGAGCTGTTTTTT. Drawing the rest from reference TRBV25-1 and TRBJ2-2, the complete variable domain is EADIYQTPRYLVIGTGKKITLECSQTMGHDKMYWYQQDPGMELHLIHYSYGVNSTEKGDLSSESTVSRIRTEHFPLTLESARPSHTSQYLCASETGGNTGELFFGEGSRLTVL.

Written as DNA, the CDR3 is TGTGCCAGCAGCTCCAAATTAGCGGGGGGGCCGGATGAGCAGTTCTTC. This codes for CASSSKLAGGPDEQFF. The chain links TRBV13 to TRBJ2-1; 11 bases are shared with TRBD2. V gave up 4 bases and J gave up 8 bases; unmatched junction bases: 10. CDR3 length equals 16 residues. The V gene's germline CDR1 is PRHDT and CDR2 FYEKMQ (reference sequence).

This chain connects TRBV6-1 to TRBJ2-2; D uncertain. This CDR3 is built from 13 residues. Between the trimmed V and J ends, which lost 7 bases and 0 bases, there was a span of 6 bases. Germline values: CDR1 MNHNS, CDR2 SASEGT. CDR3: CASITANTGELFF. The CDR3, as DNA: TGTGCCAGCATTACAGCGAACACCGGGGAGCTGTTTTTT.

The chain combines TRBV7-8 with TRBJ2-1, with a possible D match to TRBD2 (6 bases). The V end was cut by 0 bases, the J end by 8 bases, with 20 bases between. The CDR3 covers 17 residues. The germline V gene has CDR1 SGHVS and CDR2 FQNEAQ. The CDR3 region is CASSLAAPGPRGDEQFF. The DNA for the CDR3 is TGTGCCAGCAGCTTAGCTGCTCCGGGACCCCGCGGGGATGAGCAGTTCTTC. The whole variable domain, filled in from reference TRBV7-8 and TRBJ2-1, reads GAGVSQSPRYKVAKRGQDVALRCDPISGHVSLFWYQQALGQGPEFLTYFQNEAQLDKSGLPSDRFFAERPEGSVSTLKIQRTQQEDSAVYLCASSLAAPGPRGDEQFFGPGTRLTVL.

The chain recombines TRBV19 with TRBJ1-4; 7 bases agree with TRBD1. The germline V gene encodes CDR1 LNHDA and CDR2 SQIVND (reference sequence). This CDR3 has 16 amino acids. Trimming removed 3 bases from V and 4 bases from J; junction bases left unmatched: 8. The DNA for the CDR3 is TGTGCCAGTAGTATCACAGGGGCCAGGGGTAATGAAAAACTGTTTTTT. It yields the protein CASSITGARGNEKLFF.

The chain couples TRBV9 to TRBJ2-5; the match to TRBD2 covers 12 bases. Germline CDR1 SGDLS, CDR2 YYNGEE. Losses at the gene ends were 4 bases for V and 4 bases for J; bases not matched to a gene: 8. The CDR3 spans 16 residues. CDR3 residues: CASSLGLAGWGETQYF. The CDR3 nucleotides read TGTGCCAGCAGCCTCGGACTAGCGGGGTGGGGAGAGACCCAGTACTTC.

V and J are TRBV4-2 and TRBJ2-1, with 8 bases lining up with TRBD2. J was trimmed by 5 bases and V by 1 base; bases with no gene match: 4. CDR3 length: 15 amino acids. Germline CDR1 reads LGHNA; CDR2 reads YNFKEQ. CDR3 residues: CASSQAGGPNNEQFF. CDR3 nucleotide sequence: TGTGCCAGCAGCCAAGCGGGGGGGCCCAACAATGAGCAGTTCTTC.

V usage is TRBV15 and J usage is TRBJ2-7, with D possibly matching TRBD2 (6 bases). Germline V gene lookup returns CDR1 LNHNV and CDR2 YYDKDF (reference sequence). V gave up 1 base and J gave up 6 bases, with 10 bases separating them. This CDR3 contains 13 residues. The CDR3 loop is CATSRVGGSEQYF. The CDR3 nucleotides are TGTGCCACCAGCAGAGTTGGAGGGAGCGAGCAGTACTTC.

CDR3 coding DNA: TGTGCCAGCAAAATTGGGCAGGTCAACAATCAGCCCCAGCATTTT. Protein product: CASKIGQVNNQPQHF. The chain combines TRBV28 with TRBJ1-5; D uncertain. The germline V gene encodes CDR1 MDHEN and CDR2 SYDVKM. The CDR3 contains 15 residues. V lost 7 bases and J lost 3, with 16 bases in between.

J is TRBJ2-1 and V is TRBV27, with 8 bases matching TRBD1. CDR1 MNHEY and CDR2 SMNVEV come from the germline V gene (reference sequence). V lost 0 bases, J lost 0 bases, and 1 base stayed unmatched. CDR3 size: 16 residues. The CDR3 reads CASSLSGTGSYNEQFF. The CDR3 DNA sequence: TGTGCCAGCAGTTTATCCGGGACAGGCTCCTACAATGAGCAGTTCTTC.

Turning to this clone: The same CDR3 is also encoded by other DNA sequences in this sample. This chain connects TRBV9 to TRBJ2-2; no firm D call. Germline V lookup: CDR1 SGDLS, CDR2 YYNGEE. The V gene lost 5 bases and the J gene lost 1 base, with 3 bases spanning the gap. This CDR3 is built from 12 residues. CDR3 region: CASSLNTGELFF. The DNA for the CDR3 is TGTGCCAGCAGTCTGAACACCGGGGAGCTGTTTTTT.

This chain joins TRBV6-4 and TRBJ1-6, with a weak D call TRBD1 (5 bases). The germline gives CDR1 MRHNA, CDR2 SNTAGT. Trimming shortened V by 3 bases and J by 5 bases, and 14 bases separated the two germline ends. The CDR3 is 16 amino acids. The CDR3 DNA reads TGTGCCAGCAGTGAGGGGGGTTACCGACATAATTCACCCCTCCACTTT. Translation gives CASSEGGYRHNSPLHF.

The genes are TRBV7-3 and TRBJ2-7, with TRBD1 matching over 9 bases. Germline V gene lookup returns CDR1 SGHTA and CDR2 FQGTGA. The CDR3 runs 13 residues. Losses at the gene ends were 5 bases for V and 7 bases for J; bases not matched to a gene: 6. The CDR3 is CASSTGQGREQYF. CDR3 nucleotides: TGTGCCAGCAGCACGGGACAGGGACGAGAGCAGTACTTC.

The chain employs TRBV27 and TRBJ2-1; 7 bases are shared with TRBD2. There are 11 residues in the CDR3. Germline V CDR1 and CDR2: MNHEY, SMNVEV (reference sequence). V shed 10 bases, J shed 7 bases, and the junction held 4 bases outside the gene matches. This CDR3 reads CATGEGNEQFF. DNA of the CDR3: TGTGCCACTGGGGAGGGGAATGAGCAGTTCTTC.

The CDR3 is CASSGQTPRGSYEQYF. In DNA, the CDR3 is TGCGCCAGCAGTGGCCAGACTCCGCGGGGTTCCTACGAGCAGTACTTC. V is TRBV10-2 and J is TRBJ2-7; tentative D call: TRBD2 (6 bases). The germline V gene encodes CDR1 WSHSY and CDR2 SAAADI. Deletions cut 4 bases from V and 1 base from J, with 17 bases between. The CDR3 has 16 residues.

The chain links TRBV6-1 to TRBJ1-1; a weak D match, TRBD1 (5 bases). Germline CDR1 MNHNS, CDR2 SASEGT. CDR3 size: 16 residues. Deletions cut 1 base from V and 5 bases from J, with 17 bases between. The CDR3 DNA sequence: TGTGCCAGCAGTGAAGAGGTCGGCGGGGGAGGTACTGAAGCTTTCTTT. This translates into CASSEEVGGGGTEAFF.

This sequence joins TRBV4-3 and TRBJ1-4; 11 bases map to TRBD1. With 1 base clipped from V and 9 bases from J, the junction kept 10 bases outside the gene matches. CDR1 LGHNA and CDR2 YSLEER come from the germline V gene. This CDR3 comprises 17 residues. The CDR3 DNA follows: TGCGCCAGCAGCCAAGTTACCCCGGGGACAGGGGGACAAAAACTGTTTTTT. Translating gives CASSQVTPGTGGQKLFF.